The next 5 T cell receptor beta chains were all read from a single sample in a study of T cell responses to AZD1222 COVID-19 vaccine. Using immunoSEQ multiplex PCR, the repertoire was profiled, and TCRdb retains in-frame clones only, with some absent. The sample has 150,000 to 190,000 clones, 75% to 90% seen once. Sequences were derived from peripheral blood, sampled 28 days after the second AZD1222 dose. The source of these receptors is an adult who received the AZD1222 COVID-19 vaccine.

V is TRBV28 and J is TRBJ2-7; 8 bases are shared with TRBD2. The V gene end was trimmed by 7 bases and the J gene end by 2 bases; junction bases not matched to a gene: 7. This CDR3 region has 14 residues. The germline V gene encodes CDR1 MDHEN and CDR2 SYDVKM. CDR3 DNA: TGTGCCAGCAACCGGGTCGGGGGGGCCTACGAGCAGTACTTC. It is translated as CASNRVGGAYEQYF.

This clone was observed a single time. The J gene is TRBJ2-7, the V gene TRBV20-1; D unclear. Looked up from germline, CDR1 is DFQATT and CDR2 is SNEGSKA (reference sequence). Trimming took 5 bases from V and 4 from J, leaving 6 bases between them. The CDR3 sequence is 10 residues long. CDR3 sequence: CSALEYEQYF. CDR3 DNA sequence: TGCAGTGCTCTAGAGTACGAGCAGTACTTC.

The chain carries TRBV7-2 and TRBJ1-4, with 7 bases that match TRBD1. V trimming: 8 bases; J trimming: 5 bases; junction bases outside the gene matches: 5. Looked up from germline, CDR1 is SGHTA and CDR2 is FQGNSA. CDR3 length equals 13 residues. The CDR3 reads CASGDRPNEKLFF. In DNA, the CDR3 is TGTGCCAGCGGGGACAGACCGAATGAAAAACTGTTTTTT.

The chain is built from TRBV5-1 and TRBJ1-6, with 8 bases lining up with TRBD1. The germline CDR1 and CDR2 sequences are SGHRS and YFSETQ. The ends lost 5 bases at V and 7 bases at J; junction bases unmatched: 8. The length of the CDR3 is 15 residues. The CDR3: CASRYPGQVNSPLHF. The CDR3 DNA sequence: TGCGCCAGCAGATACCCGGGACAGGTGAATTCACCCCTCCACTTT. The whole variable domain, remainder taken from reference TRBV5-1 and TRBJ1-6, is KAGVTQTPRYLIKTRGQQVTLSCSPISGHRSVSWYQQTPGQGLQFLFEYFSETQRNKGNFPGRFSGRQFSNSRSEMNVSTLELGDSALYLCASRYPGQVNSPLHFGNGTRLTVT.

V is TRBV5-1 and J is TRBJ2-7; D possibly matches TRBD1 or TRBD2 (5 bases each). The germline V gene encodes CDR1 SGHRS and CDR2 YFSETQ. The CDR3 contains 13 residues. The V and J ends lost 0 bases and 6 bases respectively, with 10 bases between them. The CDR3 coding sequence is TGCGCCAGCAGCTTGGGCTGGGGGTCCGAGCAGTACTTC. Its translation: CASSLGWGSEQYF.